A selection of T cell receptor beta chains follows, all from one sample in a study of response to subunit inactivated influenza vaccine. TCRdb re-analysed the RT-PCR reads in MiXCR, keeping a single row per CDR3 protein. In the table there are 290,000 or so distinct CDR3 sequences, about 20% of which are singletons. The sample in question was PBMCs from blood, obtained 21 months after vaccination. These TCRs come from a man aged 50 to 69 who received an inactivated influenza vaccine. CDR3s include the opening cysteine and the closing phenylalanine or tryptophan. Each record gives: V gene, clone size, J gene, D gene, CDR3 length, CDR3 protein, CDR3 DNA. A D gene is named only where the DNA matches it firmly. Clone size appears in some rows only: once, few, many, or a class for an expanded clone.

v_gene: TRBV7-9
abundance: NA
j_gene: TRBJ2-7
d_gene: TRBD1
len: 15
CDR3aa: CASSLAGTGGNEQYF
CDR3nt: TGTGCCAGCAGCTTAGCTGGGACAGGGGGCAACGAGCAGTACTTC

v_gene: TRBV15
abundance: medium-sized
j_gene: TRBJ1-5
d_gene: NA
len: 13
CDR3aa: CATSRDRAQPQHF
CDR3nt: TGTGCCACCAGCAGAGATCGGGCTCAGCCCCAGCATTTT

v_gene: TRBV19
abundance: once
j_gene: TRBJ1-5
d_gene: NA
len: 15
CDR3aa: CASSMGGARNQPQHF
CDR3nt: TGTGCCAGTAGTATGGGGGGGGCCCGCAATCAGCCCCAGCATTTT

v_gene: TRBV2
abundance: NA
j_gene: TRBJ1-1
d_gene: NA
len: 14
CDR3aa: CASSVYGANTEAFF
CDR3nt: TGTGCCAGCAGTGTCTACGGGGCCAACACTGAAGCTTTCTTT

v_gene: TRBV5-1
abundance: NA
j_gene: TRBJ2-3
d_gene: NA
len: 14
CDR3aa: CASRADTSTDTQYF
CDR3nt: TGCGCCAGCAGAGCGGACACTAGCACAGATACGCAGTATTTT

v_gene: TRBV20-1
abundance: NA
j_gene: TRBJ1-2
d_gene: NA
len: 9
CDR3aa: CSARGGITF
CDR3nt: TGCAGTGCTAGAGGGGGGATTACCTTC

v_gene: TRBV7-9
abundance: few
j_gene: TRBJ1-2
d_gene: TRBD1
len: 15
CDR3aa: CASSSPPGQGYGYTF
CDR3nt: TGTGCCAGCAGCTCCCCTCCTGGACAGGGTTACGGCTACACCTTC

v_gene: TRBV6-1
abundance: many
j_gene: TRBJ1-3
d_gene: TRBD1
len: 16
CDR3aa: CASRHRGEGSGNTIYF
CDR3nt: TGTGCCAGCAGGCACAGGGGCGAGGGCTCTGGAAACACCATATATTTT

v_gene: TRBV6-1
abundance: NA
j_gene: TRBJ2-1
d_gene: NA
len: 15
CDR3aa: CASSLTGDYYNEQFF
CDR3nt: TGTGCCAGCAGTCTGACAGGGGACTACTACAATGAGCAGTTCTTC

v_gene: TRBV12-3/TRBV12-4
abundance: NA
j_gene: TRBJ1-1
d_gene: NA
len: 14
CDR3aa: CASSFGVLYTEAFF
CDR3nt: TGTGCCAGCAGTTTCGGGGTTTTGTACACTGAAGCTTTCTTT

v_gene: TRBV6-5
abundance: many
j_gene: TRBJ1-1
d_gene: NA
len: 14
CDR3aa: CASSYYPGNTEAFF
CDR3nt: TGTGCCAGCAGTTACTACCCGGGGAACACTGAAGCTTTCTTT

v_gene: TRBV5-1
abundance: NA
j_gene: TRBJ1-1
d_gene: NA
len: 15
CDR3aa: CASSIQQGTNTEAFF
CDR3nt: TGCGCCAGCAGCATACAACAAGGAACGAACACTGAAGCTTTCTTT

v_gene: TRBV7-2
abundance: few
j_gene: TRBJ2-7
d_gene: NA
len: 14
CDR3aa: CASSLGPAFYEQYF
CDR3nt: TGTGCCAGCAGCCTGGGACCAGCCTTCTACGAGCAGTACTTC

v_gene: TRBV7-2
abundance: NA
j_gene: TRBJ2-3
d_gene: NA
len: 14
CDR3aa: CASGTVGVTDTQYF
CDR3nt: TGTGCCAGCGGTACCGTGGGGGTCACAGATACGCAGTATTTT

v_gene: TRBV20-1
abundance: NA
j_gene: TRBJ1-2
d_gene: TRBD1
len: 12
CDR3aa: CSAAGTGEGYTF
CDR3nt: TGCAGTGCCGCCGGGACAGGGGAGGGCTACACCTTC

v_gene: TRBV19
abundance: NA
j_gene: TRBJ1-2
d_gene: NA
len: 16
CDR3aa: CASSTPLRGVNYGYTF
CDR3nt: TGTGCCAGTAGTACCCCTCTTCGCGGAGTTAACTATGGCTACACCTTC

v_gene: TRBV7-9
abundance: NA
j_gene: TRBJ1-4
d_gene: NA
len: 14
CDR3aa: CASSTGSLNEKLFF
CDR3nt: TGTGCCAGCAGCACAGGGAGCCTTAATGAAAAACTGTTTTTT

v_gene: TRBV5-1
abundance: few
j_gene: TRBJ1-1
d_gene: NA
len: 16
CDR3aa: CASSYAIGAANTEAFF
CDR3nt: TGCGCCAGCAGCTACGCTATTGGGGCAGCGAACACTGAAGCTTTCTTT

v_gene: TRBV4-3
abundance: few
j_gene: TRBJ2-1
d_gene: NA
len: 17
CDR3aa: CASSQELGGFTHNEQFF
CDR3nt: TGCGCCAGCAGCCAAGAACTTGGAGGGTTTACTCACAATGAGCAGTTCTTC

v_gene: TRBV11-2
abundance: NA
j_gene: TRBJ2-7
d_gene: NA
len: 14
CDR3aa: CASSLGPGGNEQYF
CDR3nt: TGTGCCAGCAGCTTAGGCCCCGGCGGGAACGAGCAGTACTTC

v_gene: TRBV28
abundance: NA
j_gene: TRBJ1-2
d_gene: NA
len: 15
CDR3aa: CASSLGGGALGGYTF
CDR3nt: TGTGCCAGCAGTTTAGGAGGGGGAGCCCTTGGTGGCTACACCTTC

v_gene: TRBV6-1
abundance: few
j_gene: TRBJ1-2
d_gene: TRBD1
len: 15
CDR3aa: CASSHGTGTAGGYTF
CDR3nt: TGTGCCAGCAGCCATGGGACCGGGACAGCCGGTGGCTACACCTTC

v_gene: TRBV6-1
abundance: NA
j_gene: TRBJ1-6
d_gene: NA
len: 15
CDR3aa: CASSGGDGINSPLHF
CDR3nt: TGTGCCAGCAGTGGGGGCGACGGGATCAATTCACCCCTCCACTTT

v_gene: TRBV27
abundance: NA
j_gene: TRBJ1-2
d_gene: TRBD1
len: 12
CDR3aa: CASRQGRRGYTF
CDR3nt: TGTGCCAGCAGACAGGGGCGACGGGGCTACACCTTC

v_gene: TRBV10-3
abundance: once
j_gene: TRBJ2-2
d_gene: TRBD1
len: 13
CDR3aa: CAISAGGTGELFF
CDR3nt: TGTGCCATCAGTGCAGGGGGCACCGGGGAGCTGTTTTTT

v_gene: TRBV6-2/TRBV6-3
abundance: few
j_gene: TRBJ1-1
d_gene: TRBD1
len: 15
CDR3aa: CASRFPQGGETEAFF
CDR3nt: TGTGCCAGCAGGTTTCCTCAGGGGGGGGAAACTGAAGCTTTCTTT

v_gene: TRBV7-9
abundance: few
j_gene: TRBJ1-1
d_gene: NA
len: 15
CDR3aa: CASSPRAALNTEAFF
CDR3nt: TGTGCCAGCAGCCCGAGGGCGGCTTTGAACACTGAAGCTTTCTTT

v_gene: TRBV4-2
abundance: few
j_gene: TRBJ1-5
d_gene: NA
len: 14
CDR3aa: CASGPGVSNQPQHF
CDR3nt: TGTGCCAGCGGCCCCGGCGTCTCCAATCAGCCCCAGCATTTT

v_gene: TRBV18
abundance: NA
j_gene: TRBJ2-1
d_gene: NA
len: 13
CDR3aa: CASSLTEGNEQFF
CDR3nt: TGTGCCAGCTCACTCACGGAGGGCAATGAGCAGTTCTTC

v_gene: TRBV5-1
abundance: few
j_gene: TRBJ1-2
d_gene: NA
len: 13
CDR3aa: CASSSSTDYGYTF
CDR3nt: TGCGCCAGCAGCTCCTCTACAGACTATGGCTACACCTTC

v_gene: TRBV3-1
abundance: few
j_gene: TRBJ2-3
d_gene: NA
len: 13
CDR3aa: CASSPPPGDTQYF
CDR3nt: TGTGCCAGCAGCCCACCCCCAGGAGATACGCAGTATTTT

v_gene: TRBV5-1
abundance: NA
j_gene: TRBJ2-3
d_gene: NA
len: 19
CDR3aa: CASSLASGPHYPHTDTQYF
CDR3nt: TGCGCCAGCAGCTTGGCCTCGGGCCCTCACTACCCACACACAGATACGCAGTATTTT

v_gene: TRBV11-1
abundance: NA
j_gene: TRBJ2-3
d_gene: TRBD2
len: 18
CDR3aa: CASSLASWTSARADTQYF
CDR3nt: TGTGCCAGCAGCTTAGCCTCCTGGACTAGTGCAAGGGCAGATACGCAGTATTTT

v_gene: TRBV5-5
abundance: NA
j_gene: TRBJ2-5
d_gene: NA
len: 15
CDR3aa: CASSWPRTAQETQYF
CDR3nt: TGTGCCAGCAGCTGGCCCAGGACAGCACAAGAGACCCAGTACTTC

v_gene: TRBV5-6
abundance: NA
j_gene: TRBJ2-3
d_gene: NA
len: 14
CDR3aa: CASSLRGPSDTQYF
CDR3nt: TGTGCCAGCAGCTTGAGGGGACCCTCGGATACGCAGTATTTT

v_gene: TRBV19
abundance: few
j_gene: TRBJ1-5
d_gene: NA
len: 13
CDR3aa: CASSSLQSGPQHF
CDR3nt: TGTGCCAGTAGTTCCCTCCAATCAGGACCCCAGCATTTT

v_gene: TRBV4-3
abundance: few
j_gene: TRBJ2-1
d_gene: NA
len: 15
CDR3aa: CASSQEGDFYNEQFF
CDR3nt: TGCGCCAGCAGCCAAGAAGGGGACTTCTACAATGAGCAGTTCTTC

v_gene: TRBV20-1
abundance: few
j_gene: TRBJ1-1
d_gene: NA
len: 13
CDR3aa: CSASDLLWTEAFF
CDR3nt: TGCAGTGCTAGCGACCTTCTTTGGACTGAAGCTTTCTTT

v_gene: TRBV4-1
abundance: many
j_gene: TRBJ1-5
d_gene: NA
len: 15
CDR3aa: CASSHPGRGNQPQHF
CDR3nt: TGCGCCAGCAGCCACCCAGGGCGCGGCAATCAGCCCCAGCATTTT

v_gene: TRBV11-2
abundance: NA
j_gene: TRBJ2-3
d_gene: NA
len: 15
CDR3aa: CASSPGRSSTDTQYF
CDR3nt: TGTGCCAGCAGCCCAGGGAGGTCTAGCACAGATACGCAGTATTTT

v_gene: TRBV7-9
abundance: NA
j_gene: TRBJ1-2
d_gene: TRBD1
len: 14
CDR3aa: CASSPDRNSYGYTF
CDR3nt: TGTGCCAGCAGCCCGGACAGGAACTCCTATGGCTACACCTTC

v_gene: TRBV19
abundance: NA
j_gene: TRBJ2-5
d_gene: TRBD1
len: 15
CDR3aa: CASSPRDRIQETQYF
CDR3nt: TGTGCCAGTAGTCCCCGGGACAGGATCCAAGAGACCCAGTACTTC

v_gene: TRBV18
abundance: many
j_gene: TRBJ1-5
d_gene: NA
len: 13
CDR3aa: CASSPTGGQPQHF
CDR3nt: TGTGCCAGCAGTCCTACCGGTGGTCAGCCCCAGCATTTT